Listed below are T cell receptor beta chains from one sample, sequenced in a study of blood T cell repertoires in COVID-19. Repertoires were generated with immunoSEQ multiplex PCR, while TCRdb's copy carries only in-frame clones and drops some. The profile shows 140,000 or so clones, about 81% of them singletons. Specimen: peripheral blood. The source of these receptors is a woman of 80 years or more with acute or convalescent COVID-19. The CDR3 runs from the conserved cysteine through the conserved F or W. Fields, in order: J gene, V gene, D gene, clone size, CDR3 protein, CDR3 DNA. A D gene is named only where the DNA matches it firmly. Only part of the rows carry a size: once, few, many, or a class if the clone is expanded.

TRBJ2-7 | TRBV2 | TRBD1 | - | CASSAGQASEQYF | TGTGCCAGCAGCGCCGGACAGGCTAGCGAGCAGTACTTC
TRBJ2-5 | TRBV9 | TRBD1 | few | CASSARGIQETQYF | TGTGCCAGCAGCGCCAGGGGGATACAAGAGACCCAGTACTTC
TRBJ2-7 | TRBV20-1 | TRBD2 | - | CSASSHQLPGTSGLEQYF | TGCAGTGCTAGTAGTCATCAATTGCCCGGGACTAGCGGCCTCGAGCAGTACTTC
TRBJ1-3 | TRBV11-2 | TRBD1 | - | CASSRIAGTGGEGNTIYF | TGTGCCAGCAGCCGTATCGCAGGGACAGGGGGCGAGGGAAACACCATATATTTT
TRBJ1-1 | TRBV5-1 | - | few | CASRQEMNTEAFF | TGCGCCAGCCGACAGGAAATGAACACTGAAGCTTTCTTT
TRBJ1-3 | TRBV28 | - | few | CASSLSNRNTIYF | TGTGCCAGCAGTTTGAGTAATCGAAACACCATATATTTT
TRBJ2-2 | TRBV7-7 | - | - | CASSPDRRNPGELFF | TGTGCCAGCAGCCCCGACAGGAGGAACCCCGGGGAGCTGTTTTTT
TRBJ2-5 | TRBV7-9 | - | - | CASSTLGPGGTQYF | TGTGCCAGCAGCACTCTGGGGCCAGGTGGGACCCAGTACTTC
TRBJ2-1 | TRBV5-1 | TRBD2 | - | CASSLGLAGEGEQFF | TGCGCCAGCAGCTTGGGACTAGCGGGGGAGGGTGAGCAGTTCTTC
TRBJ2-7 | TRBV4-1 | TRBD2 | - | CASSPLGSKTLAGNSYEQYF | TGCGCCAGCAGCCCCCTGGGGTCCAAAACGCTAGCGGGGAATTCCTACGAGCAGTACTTC
TRBJ2-3 | TRBV21-1 | - | - | CASSKGGREGSTDTQYF | TGTGCCAGCAGCAAAGGGGGACGGGAGGGGAGCACAGATACGCAGTATTTT
TRBJ2-7 | TRBV27 | TRBD1 | - | CASSPGTGVSEQYF | TGTGCCAGCAGCCCCGGGACAGGGGTTAGCGAGCAGTACTTC
TRBJ2-2 | TRBV11-2 | TRBD2 | once | CASSLLAGSNTGELFF | TGTGCCAGCAGCTTACTAGCGGGGTCGAACACCGGGGAGCTGTTTTTT
TRBJ1-3 | TRBV7-9 | TRBD1 | - | CASSRPPQGAGNTIYF | TGTGCCAGCAGCCGGCCTCCACAGGGGGCTGGAAACACCATATATTTT
TRBJ2-2 | TRBV4-1 | - | - | CASSQDGRGTGELFF | TGCGCCAGCAGCCAAGATGGTCGCGGGACCGGGGAGCTGTTTTTT
TRBJ2-2 | TRBV7-9 | - | - | CASSLAVQGRELFF | TGTGCCAGCAGCTTAGCGGTGCAGGGTAGGGAGCTGTTTTTT
TRBJ1-5 | TRBV27 | - | - | CASRLGQPNQPQHF | TGTGCCAGCAGGCTAGGACAGCCCAATCAGCCCCAGCATTTT
TRBJ1-3 | TRBV2 | TRBD1 | - | CASKIDRVAGNTIYF | TGTGCCAGCAAGATTGACAGGGTGGCTGGAAACACCATATATTTT
TRBJ2-1 | TRBV11-2 | TRBD2 | - | CASSLLLAGGNEQFF | TGTGCCAGCAGCTTATTACTAGCGGGAGGGAATGAGCAGTTCTTC
TRBJ1-5 | TRBV16 | - | - | CASSPPDSNNQPQHF | TGTGCCAGCAGCCCTCCTGACAGCAACAATCAGCCCCAGCATTTT
TRBJ2-3 | TRBV20-1 | - | - | CSASSRMTGRLTDTQYF | TGCAGTGCTAGTAGTCGTATGACTGGCCGACTGACAGATACGCAGTATTTT
TRBJ2-5 | TRBV5-1 | TRBD2 | - | CASSLTSGQETQYF | TGCGCCAGCAGCTTGACTAGCGGACAAGAGACCCAGTACTTC